The T cell receptor (beta chain) described here comes from a study of T cell responses to AZD1222 COVID-19 vaccine. Study findings and constraints: Nearly half of spike-specific TCRs reportedly target variant regions that are unmutated in the B.1.351 and B.1.1.7 variants.

As concerns this clone: Its target is unknown.

Here immunoSEQ multiplex PCR was the method, and the copy in TCRdb shows in-frame clones only, minus some. The sample holds tens of thousands of clones, more than 65% seen once. Germline CDR1 reads MNHNS; CDR2 reads SASEGT. CDR3 size: 16 residues. The ends lost 3 bases at V and 4 bases at J; junction bases unmatched: 11. Sample: peripheral blood, taken on day 0 of AZD1222 vaccination. This receptor was taken from an adult in good health. The chain employs TRBV6-1 and TRBJ2-5; 7 nucleotides agree with TRBD2. CDR3: CASSDLAGTTLETQYF. CDR3 bases: TGTGCCAGCAGTGACCTGGCCGGGACTACGCTAGAGACCCAGTACTTC.